Below, one T cell receptor (beta chain) is given with its context. Its antigen is not yet known. The input lacks base qualities; no much larger clone sits a single base away. This entry is derived from a study of cytomegalovirus exposure and HLA in healthy donors (dated by TCRdb to 2017 to 2019). For the study in its entirety: In an earlier analysis of roughly 590 of the donors, about 260 Gb of sequence data and 117 million unique TCR beta sequences from 150 million to 200 million T cells were reported. HLA typing covered class I and class II loci at four-digit resolution. The study profiled the T cell repertoires of approximately 700 subjects by immunosequencing and related them to cytomegalovirus serostatus. Five DR-DQ haplotypes were handled as single units for association and clustering because linkage in the cohort was strong. Roughly 300 gigabases of sequencing data and 80 million or so unique TCR sequences were included in an early release covering roughly 700 HLA-typed donors. Of the 300 to 500 genotyped donors, over 80% were placed in the genetic ancestry cluster associated with self-reported Caucasian donors. Donor age, sex, ethnicity and CMV serostatus were compiled together with the repertoire data. To decide whether each TCR beta V gene segment behaved as functional or pseudogenic, an earlier analysis of approximately 620 of the donors relied on high-throughput TCR beta sequencing. Every discovery cohort repertoire had been produced on one sequencing platform. To predict cytomegalovirus infection status, the study brought together high-throughput TCR immunosequencing, statistical association of individual TCRs with disease status, and machine learning. On average, over 200,000 unique TCR beta nucleotide sequences were sequenced per donor among a few hundred genotyped donors of the cohort, with 15% to 20% of those sequences being non-productive. Rather than using new phenotypic data, the later analysis identified candidate immune exposures from TCR beta sequences and from how often those sequences occurred across donors. The number of donors typed differed by locus, with about 629-640 for A, B, C, DRB1 and DQB1, around 520 for DQA1, about 610 for DPA1, and 400 to 490 for DPB1. In addition to the first cohort of 500 to 850 subjects, a separate validation cohort of approximately 110 different subjects was used. In a later genetic analysis, genome-wide SNP genotypes for about three fifths of the 666 donors were used, and that subset was treated as a discovery cohort. In a later analysis, previously published TCR beta repertoires from some 640 donors were re-analyzed and high-resolution HLA genotyping was added so that TCR occurrence patterns could be studied. The study aimed to test whether signatures of past pathogen exposure could be identified by cataloging public T cell receptors. What the authors observed across the whole study: A few of the identified cytomegalovirus-associated TCR beta chains were confirmed in vitro to be specific for cytomegalovirus antigens. Across donors, most TCR sequences were observed very rarely, whereas some public TCRs were present in many individuals. Because HLA typing was unavailable for some donors at each locus, only the typed subset was used in association tests. According to a later analysis, parvovirus B19, influenza, CMV and Epstein-Barr virus appeared linked to several top co-occurrence clusters. In both the original and validation cohorts, the classifier was reported to diagnose cytomegalovirus status with high specificity and sensitivity. Most CMV-associated TCR beta chains appeared to be HLA-restricted in a later analysis, and the HLA associations seemed to be driven largely by CMV exposure. According to a later analysis, TCR association rates differed among HLA loci, with DRB1 alleles showing the most associated TCRs and HLA-C alleles showing the fewest. Because counts were too low, roughly 18 rarely observed V segments, including chromosome 9 orphons, were left out of the earlier analysis of 587 of the donors. A cluster of highly shared sequence variants was judged likely to be a technical artifact of the sequencing pipeline. The presence/absence analyses assumed that sequencing depth was roughly uniform across donors, and that assumption may not be true. Correlated functional status among segregating V segments might be attributable to linkage disequilibrium, but an unknown experimental factor could not be ruled out. CMV serostatus was the only immune exposure information available for the cohort. A later genetic analysis associated a missense DCLRE1C variant with V-gene and J-gene trimming of TCR beta chains, and an independent cohort replicated the association. According to the authors, the approach could potentially be generalized to other disease states and immunological phenotypes. In a later genetic analysis, fewer N-insertions in productive TCRs were reported among donors in an Asian-associated ancestry cluster than the roughly 710-donor mean. In the study, about 150 TCR beta chains were listed as associated with cytomegalovirus. In an earlier analysis of a few hundred of the donors, most TCR beta V segments were observed in productive rearrangements about 90% or about 30% of the time, broadly matching IMGT annotations. A further reported finding was that TCR beta sequences accurately predicted the HLA-A and HLA-B alleles for most subjects in the first cohort. This cohort had only TCR beta chains sequenced, and the lack of alpha or paired-chain data limited which features could be detected. Assigning TCR associations to individual alleles was difficult when HLA alleles, especially DR and DQ, strongly co-occurred. In a later analysis, HLA-associated TCR beta chains were found to be more clonally expanded and to have lower generation probabilities than equally common non-associated chains. In a later analysis, around 17,000 TCR beta sequences were associated with specific HLA alleles at a false discovery rate of 0.05. Because the 87-base-pair reads could not distinguish some IMGT-functional V segments, including TRBV6-2 and TRBV6-3, those segments were excluded.

The V end gives up 6 bases and the J end 5 bases, leaving 4 bases in the junction not matched to a gene. The germline V gene provides CDR1 SNHLY and CDR2 FYNNEI. Including the terminal cysteine and phenylalanine, the CDR3 comprises 14 residues. Of all the DNA, just the CDR3 is kept, 42 bases in frame from base 1. The cohort comprised under 700 healthy bone marrow donors. All cohort members were sampled while nominally healthy, although unrecorded immune exposures were likely present. The donor tested CMV seropositive, placing the donor among the 289 seropositive members of the cohort. Every donor gave a peripheral blood sample, and the peripheral blood mononuclear cells from that sample were used for TCR beta sequencing. The Qiagen DNeasy Blood Extraction Kit was used to extract genomic DNA from the blood cell samples. Library preparation employed the immunoSEQ multiplex PCR assay. The multiplex PCR relied on a mix of 60 forward primers for TCR Vbeta segments and 13 reverse primers for TCR Jbeta segments. The CDR3 region of rearranged TCR beta genes was amplified from genomic DNA by a multiplex PCR assay. Amplified TCR beta libraries were sequenced as 87-base-pair reads on the Illumina HiSeq System. In the original analysis: A later analysis tallied around 82 million unique TCR beta chains across the approximately 670 repertoires, and some 10 million of those chains were shared by two or more donors. Raw reads were error-corrected and collapsed into unique sequences by a nearest-neighbor algorithm in which closely related sequences were merged to remove PCR and sequencing errors. To assign V, D and J gene segments, CDR3 sequences were aligned to IMGT reference sequences. For a sequence to be retained, a match of at least six nucleotides to both a V gene segment and a J gene segment was required. A rearrangement was called productive if the CDR3 had no stop codons and remained in frame with V and J, and every other rearrangement was called non-productive. CDR3 was defined by IMGT convention, running from the second conserved V-encoded cysteine to the conserved J-encoded phenylalanine. The earlier analysis of more than 450 of the donors excluded sequences that lacked an unambiguous match to a single V gene segment. In an earlier analysis of 500 to 750 of the donors, V segments were called functional above 56.7% productive rearrangements and were called segregating when the between-donor standard deviation exceeded 5%. A statistical classification framework was built to diagnose cytomegalovirus status from the catalog of TCR beta chain sequences. V and J gene assignment, in a later analysis, came from comparing TCR nucleotide sequences with IMGT/GENE-DB human TR gene sequences. In a later analysis, CDR3 sequences and most-parsimonious VDJ recombination scenarios were assigned using the TCRdist pipeline. A later analysis defined each TCR beta chain by its CDR3 amino acid sequence plus V-gene family, and excluded reads lacking a unique V-gene family. To address suspected cross-contamination and a sequencing artifact, a later analysis removed 592 highly shared, low-generation-probability nucleotide sequences. In a later analysis, a clonal expansion index for each public chain was calculated from normalized within-repertoire ranks of inferred template counts. In a later analysis, generation probabilities were computed with a VDJ recombination model fitted to out-of-frame rearrangements, and the resulting probabilities were checked against IGoR. A later analysis scored TCR-TCR, TCR-HLA and TCR-CMV co-occurrence with hypergeometric tests, applying a repertoire-size bias correction to TCR pairs. In a later analysis, false discovery rates were estimated by permuting HLA or CMV assignments 20 times. In a later analysis, co-occurring TCRs were grouped using DBSCAN, with TCRdist sequence similarity added in when clustering inside HLA-allele-positive subsets. For co-occurrence clustering, repertoires with fewer than 30,000 or more than 120,000 public chains were excluded, along with several repertoires with anomalous nucleotide sharing. TCRdb mirrors the immuneACCESS table, restricted to in-frame sequences. Some clones are absent from its copies; in checked studies, under half trace to an unresolved V gene, and the reason for the others is unknown. D and trimming come from the DNA, and the V and J calls and clone size come from that table. The sample data list 150,000 to 200,000 clones, and roughly 77% of these were observed just once. About 7.7% of the sample lies in the top ten.

The chain couples TRBV2 to TRBJ2-2; 9 middle bases align to TRBD2. The receptor comes from a woman between 40 and 55 years old in good health and CMV-seropositive. What was sequenced was PBMCs. CDR3 sequence: CASRGLAVTGELFF. The DNA sequence is as follows: TGTGCCAGCAGGGGACTAGCTGTTACCGGGGAGCTGTTTTTT.